This T cell receptor beta chain was recorded in a study of cytomegalovirus exposure and HLA in healthy donors. Study findings and constraints: Cytomegalovirus-associated TCR beta chains were listed, numbering some 150. Reportedly, cytomegalovirus status was diagnosed with high sensitivity and specificity. Through in vitro validation, a few CMV-associated chains were shown to be specific for CMV antigens.

The PCR was carried out with 60 Vbeta primers and 13 Jbeta primers. Authors' processing steps: Roughly 10 million shared chains were among tens of millions of unique TCR beta chains counted in a later analysis. Produced via immunoSEQ multiplex PCR; TCRdb's table is partial and in-frame only. D and trimming come from the DNA, and the V and J calls and clone size come from that table. The sample holds under 200,000 clones, 80% to 90% seen once. In the case of this clone: Antigen specificity is unknown. At one of its ends the junction is not consistent with the germline gene, which may arise from a read error. In the same sample, other DNA sequences code for this CDR3.

Germline CDR1 is SGHRS and CDR2 is YFSETQ. CDR3 length equals 15 residues. The chain couples TRBV5-1 to TRBJ2-5; TRBD2 agrees at 15 bases. The sequenced sample consisted of PBMCs. The clonotype comes from a man younger than 35 in good health and CMV-seropositive. The CDR3 DNA sequence: TGCGCCAGCAGTTTGGGACTAGCGGGGGGAGAGACCCAGTACTTC. This translates into CASSLGLAGGETQYF.